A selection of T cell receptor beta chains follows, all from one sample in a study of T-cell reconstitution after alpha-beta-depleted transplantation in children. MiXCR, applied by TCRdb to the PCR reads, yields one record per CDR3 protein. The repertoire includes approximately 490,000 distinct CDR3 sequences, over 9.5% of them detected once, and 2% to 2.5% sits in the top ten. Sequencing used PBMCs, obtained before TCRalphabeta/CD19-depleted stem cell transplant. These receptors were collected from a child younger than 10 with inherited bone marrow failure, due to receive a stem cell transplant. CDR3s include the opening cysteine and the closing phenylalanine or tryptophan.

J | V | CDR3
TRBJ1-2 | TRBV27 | CASRPGQGAGNYGYTF
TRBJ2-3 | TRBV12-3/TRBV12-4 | CASSLPRTSGTDTQYF
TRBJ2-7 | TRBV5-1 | CASSYGLAGGPSYEQYF
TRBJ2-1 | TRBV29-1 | CSVKGRLAHEQFF
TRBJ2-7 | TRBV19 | CASSGGYYEQYF
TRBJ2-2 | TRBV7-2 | CASSLGPYWSNTGELFF
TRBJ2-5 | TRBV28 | CASSFRAGVGETQYF
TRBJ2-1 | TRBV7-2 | CASSRTKGGSSYNEQFF
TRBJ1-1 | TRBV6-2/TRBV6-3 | CASNRTPRGGTEAFF
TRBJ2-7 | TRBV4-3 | CASSQELAGGYEQYF